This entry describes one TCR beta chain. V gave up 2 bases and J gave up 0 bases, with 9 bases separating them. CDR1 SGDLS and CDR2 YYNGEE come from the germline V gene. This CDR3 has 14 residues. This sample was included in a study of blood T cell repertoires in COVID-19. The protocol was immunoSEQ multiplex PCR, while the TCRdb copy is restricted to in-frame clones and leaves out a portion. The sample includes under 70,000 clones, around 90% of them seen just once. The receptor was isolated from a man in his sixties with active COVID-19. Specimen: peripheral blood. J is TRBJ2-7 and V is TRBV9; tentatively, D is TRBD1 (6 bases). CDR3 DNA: TGTGCCAGCAGCGTCGGGACAAACTCCTACGAGCAGTACTTC. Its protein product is CASSVGTNSYEQYF.